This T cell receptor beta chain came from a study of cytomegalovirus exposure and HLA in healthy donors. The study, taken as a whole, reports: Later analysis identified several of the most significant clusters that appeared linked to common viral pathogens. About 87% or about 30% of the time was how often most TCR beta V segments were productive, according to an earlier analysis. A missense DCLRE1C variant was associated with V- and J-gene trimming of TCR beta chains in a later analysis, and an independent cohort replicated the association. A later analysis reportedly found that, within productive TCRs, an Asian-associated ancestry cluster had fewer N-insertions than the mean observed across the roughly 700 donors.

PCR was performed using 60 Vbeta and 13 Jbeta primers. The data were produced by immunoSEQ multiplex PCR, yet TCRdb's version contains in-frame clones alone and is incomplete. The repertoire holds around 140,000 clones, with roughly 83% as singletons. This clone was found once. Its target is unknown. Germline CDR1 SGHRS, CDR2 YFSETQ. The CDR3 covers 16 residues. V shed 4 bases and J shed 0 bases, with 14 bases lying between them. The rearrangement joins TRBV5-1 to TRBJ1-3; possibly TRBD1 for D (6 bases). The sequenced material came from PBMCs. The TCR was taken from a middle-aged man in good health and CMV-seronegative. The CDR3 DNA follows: TGCGCCAGCAGCCACGGACAGCAGAGCTCTGGAAACACCATATATTTT. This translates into CASSHGQQSSGNTIYF. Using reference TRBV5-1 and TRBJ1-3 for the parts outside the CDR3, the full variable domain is KAGVTQTPRYLIKTRGQQVTLSCSPISGHRSVSWYQQTPGQGLQFLFEYFSETQRNKGNFPGRFSGRQFSNSRSEMNVSTLELGDSALYLCASSHGQQSSGNTIYFGEGSWLTVV.